Shown below are 23 T cell receptor beta chains from a single sample sequenced in a study of blood T cells in healthy people across ages. The second PCR ran about 6 to 11 cycles with a sample-barcoded 5' primer and J-beta primers. In TCRdb, the 5' RACE reads were re-called with MiXCR into one record per CDR3 protein. The sample contains more than 600,000 distinct CDR3 sequences, 20% to 25% of which appear only once. These same data were also listed under a study on T cells of mothers and their children.

The specimen was blood. All receptors come from a boy younger than 18 in good health.

The chain's CDR3 is CASKAGGDGYTF. The CDR3 bases are TGTGCCAGCAAGGCAGGGGGCGATGGCTACACCTTC. The V gene is TRBV28, the J gene TRBJ1-2, with 8 bases identical to TRBD1. Per germline, CDR1 MDHEN and CDR2 SYDVKM. CDR3 length equals 12 residues. The J segment lost 6 bases and the V segment lost 7 bases, leaving 4 bases of the junction unmatched.

This clonotype has more than one count but fewer than ten. The gene calls are TRBV7-6 and TRBJ2-7; D ambiguous. This CDR3 comprises 15 residues. V lost 3 bases and J 3 bases, leaving 15 bases between the germline ends. The germline CDR1 and CDR2 sequences are SGHVS and FNYEAQ. CDR3 sequence reads: CASSFGNSGIYEQYF. DNA of the CDR3: TGTGCCAGCAGCTTCGGTAACTCAGGCATCTACGAGCAGTACTTC.

J is TRBJ1-6 and V is TRBV4-3, with D possibly matching TRBD1 (6 bases). This CDR3 contains 17 residues. Trimming took 0 bases from V and 1 from J, leaving 10 bases between them. Germline loops: CDR1 LGHNA, CDR2 YSLEER. CDR3 nucleotides: TGCGCCAGCAGCCAAGATCGAGGGACATCCTATAATTCACCCCTCCACTTT. Amino acids: CASSQDRGTSYNSPLHF.

This clonotype was counted a few times. The chain joins TRBV12-3 or TRBV12-4 to TRBJ2-1; TRBD2 matches 7 bases. V lost 7 bases and J lost 9; bases outside the gene matches: 9. The CDR3 length is 13 residues. This chain's CDR3 is CASTRETSLEQFF. The DNA for the CDR3 is TGTGCCAGCACGCGGGAGACTAGTCTTGAGCAGTTCTTC.

The chain combines TRBV29-1 with TRBJ2-5, with 9 bases aligning to TRBD1. Germline loops: CDR1 SQVTM, CDR2 ANQGSEA. The CDR3 covers 14 residues. The ends lost 5 bases at V and 1 base at J; junction bases unmatched: 5. As DNA, the CDR3 is TGCAGCGTTAGGTCGGACAGGGGCCAAGAGACCCAGTACTTC. Its protein is CSVRSDRGQETQYF.

The chain combines TRBV5-1 with TRBJ1-4, with D tentatively TRBD1 (6 bases). CDR1 SGHRS and CDR2 YFSETQ come from the germline V gene. There are 14 residues in the CDR3. V shed 4 bases and J shed 8 bases, with 15 bases lying between them. The CDR3 protein is CASSAQGGNEKLFF. CDR3 DNA sequence: TGCGCCAGCAGCGCACAGGGAGGGAACGAAAAACTGTTTTTT.

This clonotype appeared a few times. The chain uses TRBV7-2 and TRBJ1-2; no definite D call. With 2 bases removed from V and 7 bases from J, the gap between germline ends came to 8 bases. The V gene's germline CDR1 is SGHTA and CDR2 FQGNSA. CDR3 length: 12 residues. CDR3 in amino acids: CASSLSLSGYTF. Written as DNA, the CDR3 is TGTGCCAGCAGCTTAAGTTTGTCTGGCTACACCTTC.

This clonotype showed up just a few times. This chain links TRBV25-1 with TRBJ2-5; 10 bases are a match to TRBD2. V trimming: 4 bases; J trimming: 4 bases; junction bases outside the gene matches: 3. Germline V gene sequence: CDR1 MGHDK, CDR2 SYGVNS. CDR3 length equals 14 residues. CDR3 loop: CASSGRLAGETQYF. The CDR3 nucleotides read TGTGCCAGCAGTGGACGACTAGCGGGAGAGACCCAGTACTTC. The variable domain in full, with the rest retrieved from reference TRBV25-1 and TRBJ2-5, is EADIYQTPRYLVIGTGKKITLECSQTMGHDKMYWYQQDPGMELHLIHYSYGVNSTEKGDLSSESTVSRIRTEHFPLTLESARPSHTSQYLCASSGRLAGETQYFGPGTRLLVL.

The chain uses TRBV29-1 and TRBJ2-7; TRBD2 matches 11 bases. Germline CDR1 is SQVTM and CDR2 is ANQGSEA. V was clipped by 6 bases and J by 2 bases; unmatched bases: 3. This CDR3 contains 13 residues. As DNA, the CDR3 is TGCAGCGTGGGACTAGCGGACACCTACGAGCAGTACTTC. Translation gives CSVGLADTYEQYF.

This clonotype was detected only a few times. The chain joins TRBV7-8 to TRBJ2-5, with 11 bases identical to TRBD2. CDR3 length: 13 amino acids. CDR1 is SGHVS, CDR2 FQNEAQ, per germline. V was clipped by 10 bases and J by 3 bases; unmatched bases: 4. The CDR3 DNA is TGTGCCATCACACTAGCGGGGGAAGAGACCCAGTACTTC. It yields the protein CAITLAGEETQYF.

V is TRBV15 and J is TRBJ1-4; the D gene is possibly TRBD1 (5 bases). V was cut by 0 bases and J by 8 bases, with 19 bases left in between. This CDR3 contains 17 residues. In germline, CDR1 is LNHNV, CDR2 YYDKDF (reference sequence). The CDR3 nucleotides are TGTGCCACCAGCAGAGATCTGAGGGGTGAGGAGGGAGAAAAACTGTTTTTT. Amino acid sequence: CATSRDLRGEEGEKLFF.

This clonotype turned up a few times. CDR3 sequence reads: CASSTAGGANYQPQHF. In DNA, the CDR3 is TGTGCCAGCAGCACCGCAGGGGGAGCGAATTATCAGCCCCAGCATTTT. The rearrangement joins TRBV21-1 to TRBJ1-5; the table calls TRBD1, which could not be checked here. TRBV21-1 is a documented pseudogene. The CDR3 contains 16 residues.

This clonotype showed up many times. Its ends do not fully match the called genes, so a read error is possible. The rearrangement uses TRBV5-1 and TRBJ1-5; no reliable D call. CDR3 length: 12 residues. CDR1 and CDR2 from the germline V gene are SGHRS and YFSETQ. The CDR3 is CASSLEGQPQHF. CDR3 in DNA: TGTGCCAGCAGCTTAGAAGGTCAGCCCCAGCATTTT.

J is TRBJ2-1 and V is TRBV27; TRBD2 might be the D (6 bases). The germline V gene has CDR1 MNHEY and CDR2 SMNVEV (reference sequence). The CDR3 is made up of 14 amino acids. Trimming shortened V by 4 bases and J by 5 bases, and 12 bases separated the two germline ends. DNA for the CDR3: TGTGCCAGCAGTTCAAGGGCGGGGAACAATGAGCAGTTCTTC. Translation: CASSSRAGNNEQFF.

This clonotype was found a few times. The chain couples TRBV5-6 to TRBJ2-5, with D possibly called TRBD1 or TRBD2 (5 bases each). The J call may not be correct, given that the DNA end is closer to TRBJ2-7. The germline V gene has CDR1 SGHDT and CDR2 YYEEEE. The CDR3 has 15 residues. The CDR3 DNA follows: TGTGCCAGCAGCTACCGGGACCGCTTAACCTACGAGCAGTACTTC. Protein: CASSYRDRLTYEQYF.

This clonotype was counted a few times. J is TRBJ2-7 and V is TRBV6-2 or TRBV6-3; D is unresolved. V was shortened by 5 bases and J by 2 bases, with 7 bases between the two germline ends. The CDR3 length is 12 residues. Germline CDR1 reads MNHEY; CDR2 reads SVGEGT. Here the CDR3 DNA reads TGTGCCAGCAGTCACTTTACCTACGAGCAGTACTTC. This codes for CASSHFTYEQYF.

Only a few counts were recorded for this clonotype. The rearrangement links TRBV29-1 to TRBJ2-7; a possible D gene is TRBD2 (6 bases). The CDR3 contains 13 residues. V lost 6 bases to trimming and J lost 6 bases, with 18 bases between them. Per the germline V gene, CDR1 is SQVTM and CDR2 is ANQGSEA. The CDR3 loop reads CSVQPQGGAEQYF. DNA for the CDR3: TGCAGCGTCCAGCCCCAGGGCGGGGCCGAGCAGTACTTC.

This clonotype was picked up a small number of times. The V gene is TRBV6-2 or TRBV6-3, the J gene TRBJ2-1; D is unresolved. This CDR3 is 14 amino acids long. CDR1 is MNHEY and CDR2 is SVGEGT in the germline V gene. Trimming shortened V by 2 bases and J by 0 bases, and 5 bases separated the two germline ends. The CDR3 nucleotides read TGTGCCAGCAGTTACGGTATCTCCTACAATGAGCAGTTCTTC. Its protein is CASSYGISYNEQFF.

The V gene is TRBV7-2, the J gene TRBJ1-1; 10 positions agree with TRBD1. There are 13 residues in the CDR3. CDR1 is SGHTA, CDR2 FQGNSA, per germline. J gave up 11 bases and V 5 bases, and 8 bases lay outside the gene matches. The CDR3 DNA reads as TGTGCCAGCAGCCCCGACAGGGGGCGATGGGCTTTCTTT. This encodes CASSPDRGRWAFF.

The chain carries TRBV7-3 and TRBJ2-5; the D gene is possibly TRBD1 (5 bases). This CDR3 is 13 amino acids long. Germline CDR1 and CDR2: SGHTA and FQGTGA. V was cut by 0 bases and J by 3 bases, with 5 bases left in between. The CDR3 sequence: CASSLTTEETQYF. The DNA for the CDR3 is TGTGCCAGCAGCTTAACGACAGAAGAGACCCAGTACTTC. The complete variable domain, with remaining parts taken from reference TRBV7-3 and TRBJ2-5, reads GAGVSQTPSNKVTEKGKYVELRCDPISGHTALYWYRQSLGQGPEFLIYFQGTGAADDSGLPNDRFFAVRPEGSVSTLKIQRTERGDSAVYLCASSLTTEETQYFGPGTRLLVL.

This clonotype was observed a handful of times. This chain joins TRBV25-1 and TRBJ1-2, with D possibly TRBD1 on 6 matching bases. The germline V gene has CDR1 MGHDK and CDR2 SYGVNS. Trimming stripped 1 base from V and 6 bases from J, with 15 bases between. The CDR3 has 15 residues. The DNA for the CDR3 is TGTGCCAGCAGTGAATGGCGGGGGGCAGATGATGGCTACACCTTC. Translation gives CASSEWRGADDGYTF.

V and J are TRBV6-4 and TRBJ2-2, with 8 bases matching TRBD1. The CDR3 contains 14 residues. Losses at the gene ends were 6 bases for V and 6 bases for J; bases not matched to a gene: 6. The germline V gene has CDR1 MRHNA and CDR2 SNTAGT. The CDR3 coding sequence is TGTGCCAGCAGATCGGACAGGGCAGCCGGGGAGCTGTTTTTT. This sequence encodes CASRSDRAAGELFF.

This chain links TRBV27 with TRBJ2-5; D is unresolved. The better agreement between TRBJ2-7 and the DNA end casts doubt on the J call. The CDR3 runs to 16 residues. The germline V gene has CDR1 MNHEY and CDR2 SMNVEV (reference sequence). DNA of the CDR3: TGTGCCAGCAGTTCTACGGGCCCAATGGCCCTGATCGAGCAGTACTTC. Amino acids: CASSSTGPMALIEQYF.